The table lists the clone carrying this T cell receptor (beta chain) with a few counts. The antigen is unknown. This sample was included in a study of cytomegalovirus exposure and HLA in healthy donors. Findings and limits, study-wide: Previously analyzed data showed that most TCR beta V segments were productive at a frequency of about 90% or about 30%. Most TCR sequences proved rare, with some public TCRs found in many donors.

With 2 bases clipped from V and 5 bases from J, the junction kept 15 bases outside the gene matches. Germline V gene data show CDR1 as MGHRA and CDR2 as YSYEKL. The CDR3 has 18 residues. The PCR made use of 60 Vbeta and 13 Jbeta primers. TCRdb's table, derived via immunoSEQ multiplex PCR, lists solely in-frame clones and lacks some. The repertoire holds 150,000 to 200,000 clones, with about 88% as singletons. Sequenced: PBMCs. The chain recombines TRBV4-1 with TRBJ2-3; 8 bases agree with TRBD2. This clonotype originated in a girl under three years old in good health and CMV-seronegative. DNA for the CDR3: TGCGCCAGCAGCCAAATCCGACTCCGGGGGGGCAAAGAAGATACGCAGTATTTT. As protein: CASSQIRLRGGKEDTQYF.